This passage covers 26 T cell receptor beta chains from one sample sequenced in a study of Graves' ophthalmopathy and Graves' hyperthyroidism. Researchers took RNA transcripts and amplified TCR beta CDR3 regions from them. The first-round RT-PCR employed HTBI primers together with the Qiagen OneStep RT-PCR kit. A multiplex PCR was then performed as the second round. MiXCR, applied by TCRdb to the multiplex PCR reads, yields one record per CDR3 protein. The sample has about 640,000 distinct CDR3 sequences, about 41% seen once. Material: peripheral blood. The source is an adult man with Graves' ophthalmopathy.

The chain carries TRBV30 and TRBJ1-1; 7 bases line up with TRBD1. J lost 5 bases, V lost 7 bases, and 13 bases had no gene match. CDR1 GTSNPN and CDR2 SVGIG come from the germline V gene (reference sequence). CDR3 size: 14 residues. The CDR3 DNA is TGTGCCTCCTCTTCCGACAGGGAGGTTACTGAAGCTTTCTTT. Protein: CASSSDREVTEAFF.

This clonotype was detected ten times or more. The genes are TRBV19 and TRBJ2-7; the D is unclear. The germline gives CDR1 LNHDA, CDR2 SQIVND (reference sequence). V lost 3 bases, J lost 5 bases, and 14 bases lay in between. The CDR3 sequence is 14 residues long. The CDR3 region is CASSMIARVNEQYF. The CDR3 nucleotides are TGTGCCAGTAGTATGATCGCCCGGGTAAACGAGCAGTACTTC. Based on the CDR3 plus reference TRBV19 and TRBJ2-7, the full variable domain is DGGITQSPKYLFRKEGQNVTLSCEQNLNHDAMYWYRQDPGQGLRLIYYSQIVNDFQKGDIAEGYSVSREKKESFPLTVTSAQKNPTAFYLCASSMIARVNEQYFGPGTRLTVT.

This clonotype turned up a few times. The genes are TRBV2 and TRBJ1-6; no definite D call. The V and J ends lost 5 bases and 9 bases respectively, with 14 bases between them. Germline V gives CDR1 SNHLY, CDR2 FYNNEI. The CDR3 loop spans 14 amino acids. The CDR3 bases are TGTGCCAGCAGTTTCGACGGCGTCTTTTCACCCCTCCACTTT. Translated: CASSFDGVFSPLHF.

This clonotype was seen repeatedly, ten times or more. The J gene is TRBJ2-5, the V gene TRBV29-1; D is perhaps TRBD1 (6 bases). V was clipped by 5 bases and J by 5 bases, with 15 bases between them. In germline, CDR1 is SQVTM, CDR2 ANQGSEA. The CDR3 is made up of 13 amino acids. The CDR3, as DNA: TGCAGCGTTAGGACAGCAAGGGGGGAGACCCAGTACTTC. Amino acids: CSVRTARGETQYF. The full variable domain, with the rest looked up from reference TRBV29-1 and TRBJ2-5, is SAVISQKPSRDICQRGTSLTIQCQVDSQVTMMFWYRQQPGQSLTLIATANQGSEATYESGFVIDKFPISRPNLTFSTLTVSNMSPEDSSIYLCSVRTARGETQYFGPGTRLLVL.

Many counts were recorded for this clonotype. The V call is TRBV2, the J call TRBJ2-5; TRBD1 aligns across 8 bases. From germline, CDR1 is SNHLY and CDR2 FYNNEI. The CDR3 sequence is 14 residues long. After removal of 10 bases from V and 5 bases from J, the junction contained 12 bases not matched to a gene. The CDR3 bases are TGTGCCACCTCGAGCAGGGGGCGAGGGGAGACCCAGTACTTC. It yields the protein CATSSRGRGETQYF.

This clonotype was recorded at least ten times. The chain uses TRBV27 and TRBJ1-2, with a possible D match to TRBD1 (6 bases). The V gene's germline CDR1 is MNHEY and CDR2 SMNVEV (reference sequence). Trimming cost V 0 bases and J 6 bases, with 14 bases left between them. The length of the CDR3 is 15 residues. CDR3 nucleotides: TGTGCCAGCAGTTTATCGAGAACAGGGAATGATGGCTACACCTTC. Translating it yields CASSLSRTGNDGYTF.

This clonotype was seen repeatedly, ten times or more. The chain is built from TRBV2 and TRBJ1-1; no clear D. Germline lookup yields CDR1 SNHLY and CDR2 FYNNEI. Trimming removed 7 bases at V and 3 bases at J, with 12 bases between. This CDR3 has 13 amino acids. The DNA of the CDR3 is TGTGCCAGCACAAAAACCGGGGACACTGAAGCTTTCTTT. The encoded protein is CASTKTGDTEAFF.

The chain's CDR3 is CASVRTLNDGYTF. Here the CDR3 DNA reads TGTGCCAGTGTCCGGACACTCAATGATGGCTACACCTTC. This chain links TRBV11-2 with TRBJ1-2; D perhaps matches TRBD1 (5 bases). Germline assignment: CDR1 SGHAT and CDR2 FQNNGV. The CDR3 extends over 13 amino acids. V lost 9 bases, J lost 6 bases, and 17 bases lay in between.

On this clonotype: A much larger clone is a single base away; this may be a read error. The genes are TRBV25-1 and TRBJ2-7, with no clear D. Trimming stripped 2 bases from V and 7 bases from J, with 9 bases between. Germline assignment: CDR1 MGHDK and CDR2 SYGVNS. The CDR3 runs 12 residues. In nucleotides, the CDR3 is TGTGCCAGCAGTGAAGCGCAGGTGGAGCAGTACTTC. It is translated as CASSEAQVEQYF.

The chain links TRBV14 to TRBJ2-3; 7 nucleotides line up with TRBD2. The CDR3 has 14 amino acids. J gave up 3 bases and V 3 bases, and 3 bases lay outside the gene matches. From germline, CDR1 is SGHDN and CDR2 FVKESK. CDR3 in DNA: TGTGCCAGCAGCCATGCTAGCGGAACAGATACGCAGTATTTT. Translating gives CASSHASGTDTQYF.

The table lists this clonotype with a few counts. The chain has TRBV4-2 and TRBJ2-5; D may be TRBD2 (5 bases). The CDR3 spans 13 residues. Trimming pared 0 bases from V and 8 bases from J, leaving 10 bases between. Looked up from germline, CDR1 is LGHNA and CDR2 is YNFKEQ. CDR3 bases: TGTGCCAGCAGCCAAGAGGAGGTCCTAACCCAGTACTTC. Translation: CASSQEEVLTQYF.

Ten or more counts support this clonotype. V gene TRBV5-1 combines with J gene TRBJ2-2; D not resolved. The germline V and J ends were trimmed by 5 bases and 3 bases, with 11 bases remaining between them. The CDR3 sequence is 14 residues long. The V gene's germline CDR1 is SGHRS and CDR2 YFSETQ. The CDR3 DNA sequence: TGCGCCAGCAGTAGGGTCAGCGACACCGGGGAGCTGTTTTTT. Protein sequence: CASSRVSDTGELFF.

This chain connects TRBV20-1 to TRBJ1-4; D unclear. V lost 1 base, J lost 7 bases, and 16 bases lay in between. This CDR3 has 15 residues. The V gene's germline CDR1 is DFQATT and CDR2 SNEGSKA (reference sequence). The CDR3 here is CSARGPAWGGEKLFF. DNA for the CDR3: TGCAGTGCTAGAGGGCCGGCTTGGGGTGGTGAAAAACTGTTTTTT.

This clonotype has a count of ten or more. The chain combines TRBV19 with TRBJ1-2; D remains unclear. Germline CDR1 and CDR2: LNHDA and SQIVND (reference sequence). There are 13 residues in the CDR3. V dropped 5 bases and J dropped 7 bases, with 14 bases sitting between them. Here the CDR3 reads CASSVDWAGGYTF. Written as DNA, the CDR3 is TGTGCCAGTAGTGTCGACTGGGCGGGTGGCTACACCTTC.

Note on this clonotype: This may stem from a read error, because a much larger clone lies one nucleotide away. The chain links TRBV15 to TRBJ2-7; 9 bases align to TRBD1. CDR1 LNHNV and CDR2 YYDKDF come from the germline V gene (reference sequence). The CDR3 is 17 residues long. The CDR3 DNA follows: TGTGCCACCAGCAGAGACCTGTCCGGGACAGGGATCTACGAGCAGCACTTC. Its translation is CATSRDLSGTGIYEQHF.

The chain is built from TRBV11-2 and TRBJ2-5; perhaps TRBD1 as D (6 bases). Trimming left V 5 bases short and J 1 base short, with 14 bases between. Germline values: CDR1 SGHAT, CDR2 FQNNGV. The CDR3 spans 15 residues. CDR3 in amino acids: CASSLTTGIQETQYF. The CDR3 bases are TGTGCCAGCAGCCTAACGACAGGTATCCAAGAGACCCAGTACTTC.

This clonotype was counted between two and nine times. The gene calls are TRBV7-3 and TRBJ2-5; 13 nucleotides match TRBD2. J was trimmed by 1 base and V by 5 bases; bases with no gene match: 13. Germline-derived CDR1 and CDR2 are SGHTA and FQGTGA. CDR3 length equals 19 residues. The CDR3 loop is CASSQWTSGGSLVQETQYF. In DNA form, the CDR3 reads TGTGCCAGCAGCCAATGGACTAGCGGGGGTTCCCTAGTCCAAGAGACCCAGTACTTC.

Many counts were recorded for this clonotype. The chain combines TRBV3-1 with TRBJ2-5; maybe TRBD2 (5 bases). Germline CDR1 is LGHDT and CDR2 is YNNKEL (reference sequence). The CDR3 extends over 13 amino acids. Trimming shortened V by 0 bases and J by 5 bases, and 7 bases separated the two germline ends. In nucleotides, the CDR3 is TGTGCCAGCAGCCAAGAAGGCGGGGAGACCCAGTACTTC. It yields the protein CASSQEGGETQYF.

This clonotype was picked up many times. CDR3 loop: CASSVGPGETQYF. The CDR3 DNA follows: TGTGCCAGCAGCGTAGGACCCGGAGAGACCCAGTACTTC. The gene calls are TRBV9 and TRBJ2-5; D not resolved. The CDR3 covers 13 residues. Trimming removed 0 bases from V and 4 bases from J, with 7 bases in between. Germline V gene sequence: CDR1 SGDLS, CDR2 YYNGEE.

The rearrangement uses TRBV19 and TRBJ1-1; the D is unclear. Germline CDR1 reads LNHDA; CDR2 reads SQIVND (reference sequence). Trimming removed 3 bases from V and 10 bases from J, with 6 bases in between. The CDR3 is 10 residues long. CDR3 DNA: TGTGCCAGTAGTATCCGGACAGCTTTCTTT. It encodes CASSIRTAFF.

CDR3 DNA: TGTGCCAGTAGCATGAGGGGTGACACCAACCGGGGAGGCTACACCTTC. Its protein is CASSMRGDTNRGGYTF. This rearrangement joins TRBV19 to TRBJ1-2; the D gene is possibly TRBD1 (5 bases). Germline V gene data show CDR1 as LNHDA and CDR2 as SQIVND (reference sequence). V was trimmed by 6 bases and J by 8 bases, leaving 25 bases between them. The CDR3 is made up of 16 amino acids.

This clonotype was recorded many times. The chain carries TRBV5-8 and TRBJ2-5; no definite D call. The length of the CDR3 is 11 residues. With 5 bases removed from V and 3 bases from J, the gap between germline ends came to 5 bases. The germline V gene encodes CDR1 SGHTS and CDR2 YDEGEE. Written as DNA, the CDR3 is TGTGCCAGCAGGAACGAAGAGACCCAGTACTTC. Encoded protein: CASRNEETQYF. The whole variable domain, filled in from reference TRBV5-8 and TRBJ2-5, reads EAGVTQSPTHLIKTRGQQATLRCSPISGHTSVYWYQQALGLGLQFLLWYDEGEERNRGNFPPRFSGRQFPNYSSELNVNALELEDSALYLCASRNEETQYFGPGTRLLVL.

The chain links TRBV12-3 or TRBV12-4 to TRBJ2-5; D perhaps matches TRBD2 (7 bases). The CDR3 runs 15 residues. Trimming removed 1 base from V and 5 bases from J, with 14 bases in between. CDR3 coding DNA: TGTGCCAGCAGTTTAGAGGGGGGGACTCGGGAGACCCAGTACTTC. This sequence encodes CASSLEGGTRETQYF.

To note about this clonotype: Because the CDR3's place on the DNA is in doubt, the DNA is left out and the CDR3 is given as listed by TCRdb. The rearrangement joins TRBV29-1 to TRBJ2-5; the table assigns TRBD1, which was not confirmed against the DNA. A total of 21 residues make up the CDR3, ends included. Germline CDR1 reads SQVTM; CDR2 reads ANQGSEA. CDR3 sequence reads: CSVEGTGKEETQYFGPGTQYF.

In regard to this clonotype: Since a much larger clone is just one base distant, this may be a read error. The CDR3 protein is CASSGQLHYGYTF. DNA for the CDR3: TGTGCCAGCAGTGGACAACTTCACTATGGCTACACCTTC. V gene TRBV12-3 or TRBV12-4 combines with J gene TRBJ1-2; TRBD1 is a possible D gene (5 bases). There are 13 residues in the CDR3. The ends were cut back, 5 bases at V and 3 bases at J, with 10 bases in the middle.

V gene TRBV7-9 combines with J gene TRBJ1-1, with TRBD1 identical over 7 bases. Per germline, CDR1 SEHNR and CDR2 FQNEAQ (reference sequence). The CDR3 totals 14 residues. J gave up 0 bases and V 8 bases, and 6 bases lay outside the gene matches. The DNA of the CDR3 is TGTGCCAGCGGGACAGAGGACCTGAACACTGAAGCTTTCTTT. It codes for CASGTEDLNTEAFF.